This T cell receptor beta chain comes out of a study of cytomegalovirus exposure and HLA in healthy donors. As for this clone: Its target is unknown.

Vbeta (60) and Jbeta (13) primers were used in the PCR. Sequencing was performed with immunoSEQ multiplex PCR; in TCRdb, only in-frame clones are kept and a portion is missing. Among around 97,000 clones listed, 60% to 85% were seen once. This CDR3 is 15 amino acids long. In germline, CDR1 is SGHTA, CDR2 FQGTGA. With V trimmed by 1 base and J by 5 bases, 6 bases remained unmatched. Points from the study as a whole: Other equally common chains were less clonally expanded than HLA-associated TCR beta chains, a later analysis showed. Follow-up analysis found HLA locus-dependent TCR association rates, highest for DRB1 and lowest for HLA-C. A link between a missense DCLRE1C variant and TCR beta V- and J-gene trimming emerged from a later analysis. Investigators reported fewer than 200 TCR beta chains as tied to cytomegalovirus.

The source of this sequence is a man aged 45 to 65 in good health and CMV-seropositive. The rearrangement links TRBV7-3 to TRBJ2-5; TRBD2 matches at 8 bases. Sequenced sample: PBMCs. CDR3 protein: CASSLITGGLETQYF. CDR3 nucleotide sequence: TGTGCCAGCAGCTTAATTACGGGAGGGTTGGAGACCCAGTACTTC.